This T cell receptor (beta chain) was found in a study of identical twins. Germline CDR1 and CDR2: ENHRY and SYGVKD. The ends were cut back, 9 bases at V and 0 bases at J, with 11 bases in the middle. The CDR3 is 13 amino acids. Using its own MiXCR run on the 5' RACE reads, TCRdb lists one record per CDR3 protein. This table has about 150,000 distinct CDR3 sequences, approximately 3.5% appearing once. This clonotype was recorded many times. The sequencing input was memory T cells sorted from blood. The TCR comes from a man between 18 and 29 years old in good health. The chain recombines TRBV10-3 with TRBJ1-2; D remains unclear. This chain's CDR3 is CAMRTPANYGYTF. CDR3 coding DNA: TGTGCCATGAGGACTCCAGCTAACTATGGCTACACCTTC.